The 2 T cell receptor beta chains below all came from one sample that was sequenced in a study of beta chain features in type 1 diabetes. The study reverse transcribed the entire isolated RNA, so it sequenced expressed TCRB transcripts. Assay: immunoSEQ multiplex PCR; the TCRdb copy retains only in-frame clones and omits some. The table has under 950,000 clones, roughly a sixth seen once. Sample: naive CD4+ T cells from blood. The receptors derive from a woman aged 18 to 35 in good health.

This clone was seen a few times. The DNA is omitted, as the CDR3 cannot be located on it reliably, and the CDR3 follows TCRdb's listing. This chain uses TRBV28 with TRBJ2-7; no DNA check was done on the table's D call, TRBD1. The CDR3 sequence runs 15 residues, both termini included. From germline, CDR1 is MDHEN and CDR2 SYDVKM. The CDR3 is CASSSSTGVRYEQYF.

The J gene is TRBJ2-3, the V gene TRBV28; possible D gene TRBD1, 5 bases. Trimming pared 6 bases from V and 0 bases from J, leaving 16 bases between. The CDR3 is made up of 16 amino acids. Germline-derived CDR1 and CDR2 are MDHEN and SYDVKM. Written as DNA, the CDR3 is TGTGCCAGCAGCTCGTGGGGCGGAGCTAGCACAGATACGCAGTATTTT. Amino acid sequence: CASSSWGGASTDTQYF.